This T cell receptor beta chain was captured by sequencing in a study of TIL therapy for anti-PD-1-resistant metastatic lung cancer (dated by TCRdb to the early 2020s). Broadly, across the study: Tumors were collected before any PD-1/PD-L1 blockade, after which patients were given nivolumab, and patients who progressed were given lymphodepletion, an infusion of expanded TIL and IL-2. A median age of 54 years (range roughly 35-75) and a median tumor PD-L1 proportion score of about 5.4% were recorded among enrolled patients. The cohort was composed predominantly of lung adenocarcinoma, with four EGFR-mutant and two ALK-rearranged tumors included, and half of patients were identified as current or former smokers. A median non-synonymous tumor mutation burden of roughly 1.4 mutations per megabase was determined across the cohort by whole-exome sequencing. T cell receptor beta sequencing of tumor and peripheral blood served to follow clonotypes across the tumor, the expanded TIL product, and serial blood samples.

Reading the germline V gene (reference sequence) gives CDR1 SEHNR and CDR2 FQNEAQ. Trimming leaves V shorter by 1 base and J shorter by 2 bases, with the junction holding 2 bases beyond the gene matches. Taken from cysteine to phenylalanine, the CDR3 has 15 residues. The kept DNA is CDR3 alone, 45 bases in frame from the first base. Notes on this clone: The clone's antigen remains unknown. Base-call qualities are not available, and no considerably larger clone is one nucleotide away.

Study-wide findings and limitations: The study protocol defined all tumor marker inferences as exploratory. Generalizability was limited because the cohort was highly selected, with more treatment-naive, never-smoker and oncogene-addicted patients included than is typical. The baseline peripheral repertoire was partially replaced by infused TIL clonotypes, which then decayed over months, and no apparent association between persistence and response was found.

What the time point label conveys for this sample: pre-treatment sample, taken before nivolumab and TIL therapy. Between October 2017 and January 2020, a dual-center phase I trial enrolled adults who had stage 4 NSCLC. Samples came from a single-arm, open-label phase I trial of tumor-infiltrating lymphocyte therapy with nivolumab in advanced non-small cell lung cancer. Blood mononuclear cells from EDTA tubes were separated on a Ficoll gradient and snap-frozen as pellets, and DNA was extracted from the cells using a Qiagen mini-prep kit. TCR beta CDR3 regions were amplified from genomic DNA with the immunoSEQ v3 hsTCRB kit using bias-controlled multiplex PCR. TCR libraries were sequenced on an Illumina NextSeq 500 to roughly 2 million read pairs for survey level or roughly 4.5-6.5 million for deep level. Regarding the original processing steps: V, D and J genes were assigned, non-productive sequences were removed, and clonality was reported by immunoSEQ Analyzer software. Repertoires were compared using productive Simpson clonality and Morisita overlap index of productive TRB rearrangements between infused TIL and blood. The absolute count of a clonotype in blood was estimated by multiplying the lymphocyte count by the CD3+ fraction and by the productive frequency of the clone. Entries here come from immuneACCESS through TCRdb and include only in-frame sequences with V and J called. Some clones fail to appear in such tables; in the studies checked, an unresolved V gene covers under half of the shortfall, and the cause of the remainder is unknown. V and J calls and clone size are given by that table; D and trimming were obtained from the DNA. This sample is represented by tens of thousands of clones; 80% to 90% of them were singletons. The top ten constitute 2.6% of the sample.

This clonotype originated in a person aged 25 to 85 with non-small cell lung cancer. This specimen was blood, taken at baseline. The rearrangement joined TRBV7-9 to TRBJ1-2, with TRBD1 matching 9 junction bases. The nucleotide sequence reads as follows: TGTGCCAGCAGCTTAGATGACAGGGGGAACTATGGCTACACCTTC. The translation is CASSLDDRGNYGYTF.